Below are 10 T cell receptor beta chains sequenced from a single sample in a study of PD-L1 blockade in urothelial cancer. Regarding time point: pretreatment peripheral blood. Sequencing used immunoSEQ multiplex PCR; TCRdb keeps in-frame clones, though not all of them. Of roughly 39,000 clones listed, roughly 90% are singletons. Sequencing used PBMCs, obtained around atezolizumab (anti-PD-L1) treatment. These receptors were obtained from a woman aged 60-75 years with urothelial cancer.

The genes are TRBV25-1 and TRBJ1-1; 8 bases map to TRBD1. V lost 8 bases, J lost 3 bases, and 8 bases stayed unmatched. The CDR3 is 14 residues long. Germline V gene lookup returns CDR1 MGHDK and CDR2 SYGVNS. The CDR3, as DNA: TGTGCCAGCCGGCGGCAGGGGGCCCACACTGAAGCTTTCTTT. This codes for CASRRQGAHTEAFF.

This clone was counted a single time. The chain uses TRBV4-2 and TRBJ2-1; 12 bases line up with TRBD2. Germline lookup yields CDR1 LGHNA and CDR2 YNFKEQ. V trimming: 1 base; J trimming: 7 bases; junction bases outside the gene matches: 8. This CDR3 spans 17 amino acids. CDR3 in amino acids: CASSQVSLTSGGNEQFF. In nucleotides, the CDR3 is TGTGCCAGCAGCCAAGTTTCACTGACTAGCGGGGGAAATGAGCAGTTCTTC.

The CDR3 coding sequence is TGTGCCAGCTCACCCGGGGGACTAGCGGGTACTCACAATGAGCAGTTCTTC. Protein sequence: CASSPGGLAGTHNEQFF. V and J are TRBV18 and TRBJ2-1; TRBD2 agrees at 12 bases. This CDR3 comprises 17 residues. Germline values: CDR1 KGHSH, CDR2 LQKENI. J lost 5 bases, V lost 3 bases, and 8 bases had no gene match.

The chain has TRBV11-2 and TRBJ2-1; 15 nucleotides line up with TRBD2. Germline V gene lookup returns CDR1 SGHAT and CDR2 FQNNGV. The CDR3 runs 16 residues. Unmatched junction bases numbered 6, after V lost 5 bases and J lost 7 bases. The DNA of the CDR3 is TGTGCCAGCAGCAGGGGACTAGCGGGAGGTTTTAATGAGCAGTTCTTC. This gives the protein CASSRGLAGGFNEQFF.

This chain connects TRBV6-5 to TRBJ2-5; TRBD2 agrees at 7 bases. After removal of 0 bases from V and 7 bases from J, the junction contained 5 bases not matched to a gene. The V gene's germline CDR1 is MNHEY and CDR2 SVGAGI. This CDR3 has 14 residues. The CDR3 DNA follows: TGTGCCAGCAGTTACTCTTGGGGGAGGGTGACCCAGTACTTC. Translated, it gives CASSYSWGRVTQYF.

The chain employs TRBV19 and TRBJ2-1; a weak D match, TRBD1 (5 bases). CDR1 is LNHDA, CDR2 SQIVND, per germline (reference sequence). This CDR3 region has 16 residues. V was cut by 6 bases and J by 0 bases, with 15 bases left in between. CDR3 nucleotide sequence: TGTGCCAGTAGACTCAGGGATACGAGCTCCTACAATGAGCAGTTCTTC. It codes for CASRLRDTSSYNEQFF.

The chain recombines TRBV11-2 with TRBJ2-1, with TRBD2 matching 9 bases. Germline V gene lookup returns CDR1 SGHAT and CDR2 FQNNGV. This CDR3 is built from 16 residues. Trimming removed 5 bases from V and 10 bases from J; junction bases left unmatched: 15. The CDR3 coding sequence is TGTGCCAGCAGCCCCAGACTAGCGGCTCCCTCGTGGGAGCAGTTCTTC. As protein: CASSPRLAAPSWEQFF.

This chain joins TRBV28 and TRBJ1-2, with 8 bases identical to TRBD1. The CDR3 length is 23 residues. Per the germline V gene, CDR1 is MDHEN and CDR2 is SYDVKM. V lost 2 bases to trimming and J lost 1 base; unmatched junction nucleotides: 27. The CDR3 sequence: CASSLGWLGQGASNGLLNYGYTF. The DNA for the CDR3 is TGTGCCAGCAGTTTAGGCTGGTTGGGGCAGGGGGCATCTAATGGACTACTTAACTATGGCTACACCTTC.

The chain carries TRBV5-1 and TRBJ2-5; D not resolved. The V gene lost 0 bases and the J gene lost 3 bases, with 6 bases spanning the gap. The V gene's germline CDR1 is SGHRS and CDR2 YFSETQ. CDR3 size: 13 residues. CDR3 residues: CASSLAVEETQYF. The CDR3 nucleotides are TGCGCCAGCAGCTTGGCGGTAGAAGAGACCCAGTACTTC.

The CDR3 DNA follows: TGCGCCAGCAGCTTGGGACAGGGGGCATACTACAATGAGCAGTTCTTC. This gives the protein CASSLGQGAYYNEQFF. The rearrangement links TRBV5-1 to TRBJ2-1; 10 positions agree with TRBD1. V was pared by 0 bases and J by 3 bases, with 3 bases of the junction left unmatched. The V gene's germline CDR1 is SGHRS and CDR2 YFSETQ. The CDR3 sequence is 16 residues long.